The source of this T cell receptor (beta chain) is a study of cytomegalovirus exposure and HLA in healthy donors. Study background: A prior study identified over 100 million unique TCR beta sequences from 190 million or so T cells. Study conclusions and caveats: Some V segments could not be told apart, so they were left out, TRBV6-2 and TRBV6-3 among them.

PCR involved 60 Vbeta and 13 Jbeta primers. As processed by the authors: The authors later counted around 80 million unique TCR beta chains, some 10 million of them shared. The repertoire was sequenced with immunoSEQ multiplex PCR; TCRdb's copy has only in-frame clones and lacks some. V and J calls and clone size are those listed in that table; D and trimming were worked out from the DNA. The sample includes under 200,000 clones, 75% to 80% of them seen just once. With regard to this clone: The antigen is not known.

This CDR3 region has 16 residues. Per the germline V gene, CDR1 is WSHSY and CDR2 is SAAADI. V lost 5 bases, J lost 2 bases, and 10 bases stayed unmatched. This TCR derives from a man aged 45-60 years in good health and CMV-seropositive. The source material was PBMCs. V usage is TRBV10-2 and J usage is TRBJ2-5; 8 bases map to TRBD1. In DNA, the CDR3 is TGCGCCAGCAGTTCGACAGGGGTTAGTCTACAAGAGACCCAGTACTTC. Its translation: CASSSTGVSLQETQYF.